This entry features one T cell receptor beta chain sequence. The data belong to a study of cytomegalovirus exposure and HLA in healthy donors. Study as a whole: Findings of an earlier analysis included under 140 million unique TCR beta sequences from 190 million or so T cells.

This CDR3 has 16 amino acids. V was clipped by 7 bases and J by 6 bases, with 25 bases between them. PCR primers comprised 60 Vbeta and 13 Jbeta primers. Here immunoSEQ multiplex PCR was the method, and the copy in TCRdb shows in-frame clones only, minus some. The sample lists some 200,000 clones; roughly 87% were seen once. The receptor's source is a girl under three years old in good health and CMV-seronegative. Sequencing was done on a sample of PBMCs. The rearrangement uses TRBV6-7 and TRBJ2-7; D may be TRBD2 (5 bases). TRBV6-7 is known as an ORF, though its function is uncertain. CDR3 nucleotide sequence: TGTGCCAGCATTACTCGAGGGAACGGGGAGTTGTTCGAGCAGTACTTC. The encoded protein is CASITRGNGELFEQYF.